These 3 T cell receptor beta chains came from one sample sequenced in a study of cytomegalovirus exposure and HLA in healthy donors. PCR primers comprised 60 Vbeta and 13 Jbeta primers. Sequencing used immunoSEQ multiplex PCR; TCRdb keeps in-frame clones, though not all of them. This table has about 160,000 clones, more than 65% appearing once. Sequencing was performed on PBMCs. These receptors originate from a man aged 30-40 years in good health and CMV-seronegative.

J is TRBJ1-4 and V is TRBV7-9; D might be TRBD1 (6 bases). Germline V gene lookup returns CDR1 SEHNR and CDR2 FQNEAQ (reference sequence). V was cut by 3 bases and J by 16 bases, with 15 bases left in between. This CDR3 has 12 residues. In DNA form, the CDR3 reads TGTGCCAGCAGCTTTATTTCGGGACAATGGTTTTTT. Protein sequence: CASSFISGQWFF.

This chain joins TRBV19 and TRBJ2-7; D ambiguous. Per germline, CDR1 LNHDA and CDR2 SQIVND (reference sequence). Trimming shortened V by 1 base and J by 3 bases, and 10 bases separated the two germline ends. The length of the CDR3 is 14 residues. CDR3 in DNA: TGTGCCAGTAGTATAGGGGCAGGATACTACGAGCAGTACTTC. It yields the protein CASSIGAGYYEQYF.

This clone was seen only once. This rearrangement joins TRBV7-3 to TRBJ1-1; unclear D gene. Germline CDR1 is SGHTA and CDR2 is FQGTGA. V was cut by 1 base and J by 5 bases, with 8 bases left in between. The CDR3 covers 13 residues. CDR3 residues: CASSLSRRTEAFF. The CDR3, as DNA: TGTGCCAGCAGCTTAAGCCGTAGAACTGAAGCTTTCTTT.